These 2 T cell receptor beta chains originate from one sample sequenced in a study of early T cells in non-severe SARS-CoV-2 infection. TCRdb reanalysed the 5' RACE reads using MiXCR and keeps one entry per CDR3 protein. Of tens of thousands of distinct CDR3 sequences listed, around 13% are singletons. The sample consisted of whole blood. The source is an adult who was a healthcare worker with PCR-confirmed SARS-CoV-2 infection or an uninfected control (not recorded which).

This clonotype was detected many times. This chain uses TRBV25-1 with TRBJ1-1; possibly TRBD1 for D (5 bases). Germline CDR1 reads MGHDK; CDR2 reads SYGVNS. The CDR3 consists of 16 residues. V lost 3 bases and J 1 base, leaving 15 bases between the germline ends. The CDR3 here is CASSEGLGPENTEAFF. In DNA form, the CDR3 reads TGTGCCAGCAGTGAGGGATTGGGACCGGAGAACACTGAAGCTTTCTTT.

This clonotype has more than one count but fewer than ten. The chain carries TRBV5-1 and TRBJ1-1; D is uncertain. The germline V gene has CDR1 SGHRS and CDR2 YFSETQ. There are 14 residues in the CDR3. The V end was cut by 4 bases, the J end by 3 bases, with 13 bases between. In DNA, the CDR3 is TGCGCCAGCAGCGGTAGTTGGGGAGACACTGAAGCTTTCTTT. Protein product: CASSGSWGDTEAFF.